This T cell receptor beta chain was profiled in a study of siplizumab effects on memory and regulatory T cells. Overall study results and limits: Naive T cells were seen as more diverse than memory cells and as major alloresponse contributors. To unstimulated subsets, only a minor fraction of alloreactive clones could be mapped. Mappable CD4+ clones that were alloreactive averaged about 69% Treg-derived with siplizumab versus 26.9% in controls.

Comments on this clone: Its antigen is not known.

Some clones are missing from TCRdb's copy, which holds only in-frame ones; the method was immunoSEQ multiplex PCR. The sample carries 70,000 to 100,000 clones, roughly 93% recorded once. The TCR comes from a human donor in good health. The sequenced sample consisted of CD8+ T cells sorted from blood.

CDR3 coding DNA: TGTGCCAGCAGTGCTTCGCGGACAGGGGGCGGCGAGCAGTACTTC. Amino acids: CASSASRTGGGEQYF. V and J are TRBV6-1 and TRBJ2-7; 11 nucleotides line up with TRBD1. The V and J ends lost 4 bases and 6 bases, in that order; junction bases with no gene match: 8. Germline V gene lookup returns CDR1 MNHNS and CDR2 SASEGT. CDR3 length: 15 amino acids.